This T cell receptor (beta chain) was identified during a study of T cell clones after liver transplantation. Notes on this clone: The antigen remains unidentified.

Libraries were prepared by immunoSEQ multiplex PCR; TCRdb keeps only in-frame clonotypes and omits some of them. The sample has roughly 97,000 clones, 82% seen once. Germline values: CDR1 LNHNV, CDR2 YYDKDF (reference sequence). With 0 bases removed from V and 5 bases from J, the gap between germline ends came to 10 bases. The CDR3 is made up of 14 amino acids. Study-wide findings and caveats: These preliminary findings come from unstandardized post-transplant sampling times. Circulating graft-donor-reactive CD4 TCRbeta sequences fell significantly post-transplant in most of the 8 subjects. Compared with third party-reactive sequences, donor-reactive ones declined more, independent of withdrawal success.

Unstimulated PBMCs were sorted into CD3+CD4+ and CD3+CD8+ populations. The clonotype originates from a human donor who received a liver transplant. This sequence joins TRBV15 and TRBJ1-2; D remains unclear. The starting material was CD4+ T cells from blood, obtained before liver transplant. CDR3 sequence reads: CATSRDLWEYGYTF. Here the CDR3 DNA reads TGTGCCACCAGCAGAGACCTATGGGAATATGGCTACACCTTC.